The 19 T cell receptor beta chains below come from one sample, sequenced in a study of CXCR3-negative and CXCR3-positive naive CD8 T cells. The study made its TRB cDNA libraries by 5' RACE, adding UMI labels. Reanalyzing the 5' RACE reads, TCRdb keeps one entry per CDR3 protein, without DNA. The listing records 92,000 or so distinct CDR3 sequences. The sequenced sample consisted of naive CXCR3- CD8+ T cells from blood. Subset noted: CD45RO-CCR7+CD27+CD95- naive CD8+ T cells lacking CXCR3 (TNR3-). These receptors all come from a human donor in good health. Some clones in this sample may be carry-over from other donors' samples.

J is TRBJ2-1 and V is TRBV29-1; as DNA is missing, the TRBD1 call by TCRdb cannot be tested. CDR3 length equals 17 residues. CDR1 and CDR2 from the germline V gene are SQVTM and ANQGSEA. The CDR3 is CSVVPGERGSSYNEQFF.

The genes are TRBV11-3 and TRBJ1-1. CDR1 is SGHNT and CDR2 is YENEEA in the germline V gene. The CDR3 length is 15 residues. CDR3 protein: CASTMRGGENTEAFF. Full variable domain (remainder filled in from reference TRBV11-3 and TRBJ1-1): EAGVVQSPRYKIIEKKQPVAFWCNPISGHNTLYWYLQNLGQGPELLIRYENEEAVDDSQLPKDRFSAERLKGVDSTLKIQPAELGDSAVYLCASTMRGGENTEAFFGQGTRLTVV.

The chain couples TRBV29-1 to TRBJ2-3; TCRdb's D call, TRBD1, is unchecked because there is no DNA. Per germline, CDR1 SQVTM and CDR2 ANQGSEA. The CDR3 runs 11 residues. The CDR3: CSAQWEDTQYF.

The J gene is TRBJ2-1, the V gene TRBV13; TCRdb's D call, TRBD1, is unchecked because there is no DNA. CDR1 PRHDT and CDR2 FYEKMQ come from the germline V gene (reference sequence). The CDR3 has 11 amino acids. This chain's CDR3 is CAIPLGAEQFF.

V usage is TRBV14 and J usage is TRBJ2-7; TCRdb gives TRBD1 as the D gene, but with no DNA this cannot be confirmed. This CDR3 contains 18 residues. CDR1 SGHDN and CDR2 FVKESK come from the germline V gene. Here the CDR3 reads CASSQVPGTGDGSYEQYF.

The chain employs TRBV7-3 and TRBJ2-1; TCRdb selects TRBD2, and the lack of DNA leaves this call unchecked. This CDR3 has 14 residues. Per germline, CDR1 SGHTA and CDR2 FQGTGA. The CDR3 is CASSLTSGRSEQFF.

V gene TRBV5-5 combines with J gene TRBJ1-3. The CDR3 consists of 15 residues. Germline CDR1 reads SGHKS; CDR2 reads YYEKEE (reference sequence). The CDR3 sequence is CASSLVPGFGNTIYF. The full variable domain, its missing parts supplied by reference TRBV5-5 and TRBJ1-3, is DAGVTQSPTHLIKTRGQQVTLRCSPISGHKSVSWYQQVLGQGPQFIFQYYEKEERGRGNFPDRFSARQFPNYSSELNVNALLLGDSALYLCASSLVPGFGNTIYFGEGSWLTVV.

The chain is built from TRBV27 and TRBJ2-7; the TCRdb D gene call, TRBD2, has no DNA to confirm it. This CDR3 comprises 14 residues. Germline CDR1 reads MNHEY; CDR2 reads SMNVEV (reference sequence). CDR3: CASSLRLAGYEQYF.

This chain joins TRBV9 and TRBJ2-4; TCRdb reports TRBD1, a call that lacks DNA to check it against. The CDR3 extends over 14 amino acids. Germline CDR1 reads SGDLS; CDR2 reads YYNGEE. The CDR3 sequence: CASSVGGGKNIQYF.

J is TRBJ2-2 and V is TRBV6-2 or TRBV6-3; TCRdb's D gene call, TRBD2, goes unchecked for lack of DNA. CDR3 length: 14 amino acids. Germline V gene sequence: CDR1 MNHEY, CDR2 SVGEGT. The CDR3 sequence: CASRPSDLGGELFF.

The V call is TRBV14, the J call TRBJ1-1; with no DNA, the TCRdb D assignment of TRBD1 cannot be verified. This CDR3 has 15 residues. The germline V gene has CDR1 SGHDN and CDR2 FVKESK. CDR3 sequence reads: CASSQDGTWGTEAFF.

The chain couples TRBV12-3 or TRBV12-4 to TRBJ2-7. This CDR3 is built from 15 residues. The CDR3 loop is CASFIGTDDSYEQYF.

The chain's CDR3 is CASSPKRGDRDIDEQYF. The chain carries TRBV7-9 and TRBJ2-7; the TCRdb D gene call, TRBD1, has no DNA to confirm it. This CDR3 spans 17 amino acids. CDR1 and CDR2 from the germline V gene are SEHNR and FQNEAQ (reference sequence).

The chain links TRBV3-1 to TRBJ2-7; TCRdb reports TRBD1, a call that lacks DNA to check it against. The germline gives CDR1 LGHDT, CDR2 YNNKEL (reference sequence). The CDR3 has 15 residues. The CDR3 loop reads CASSQLGQNTYEQYF.

The chain joins TRBV7-8 to TRBJ1-6; absent DNA, TCRdb's TRBD1 call cannot be checked. Germline V lookup: CDR1 SGHVS, CDR2 FQNEAQ. The CDR3 totals 14 residues. CDR3 region: CASSPGTGASPLHF.

The J gene is TRBJ2-7, the V gene TRBV27; with no DNA, the TCRdb D assignment of TRBD1 cannot be verified. There are 14 residues in the CDR3. Germline V gene lookup returns CDR1 MNHEY and CDR2 SMNVEV (reference sequence). This chain's CDR3 is CASGRAGDSIGQYF.

The genes are TRBV6-1 and TRBJ2-7. Germline V gene data show CDR1 as MNHNS and CDR2 as SASEGT. CDR3 size: 15 residues. The CDR3 loop reads CASSELAWGPYEQYF.

The chain recombines TRBV29-1 with TRBJ2-7; the D gene TCRdb calls, TRBD1, cannot be checked with no DNA. Germline V gives CDR1 SQVTM, CDR2 ANQGSEA. The CDR3 is made up of 14 amino acids. The chain's CDR3 is CSVVGRDRETEQYF.

The chain recombines TRBV7-3 with TRBJ2-1; TCRdb picks TRBD2, but there is no DNA to check that call. The germline V gene has CDR1 SGHTA and CDR2 FQGTGA. The CDR3 runs 15 residues. The CDR3 here is CASSASGGPSDEQFF.